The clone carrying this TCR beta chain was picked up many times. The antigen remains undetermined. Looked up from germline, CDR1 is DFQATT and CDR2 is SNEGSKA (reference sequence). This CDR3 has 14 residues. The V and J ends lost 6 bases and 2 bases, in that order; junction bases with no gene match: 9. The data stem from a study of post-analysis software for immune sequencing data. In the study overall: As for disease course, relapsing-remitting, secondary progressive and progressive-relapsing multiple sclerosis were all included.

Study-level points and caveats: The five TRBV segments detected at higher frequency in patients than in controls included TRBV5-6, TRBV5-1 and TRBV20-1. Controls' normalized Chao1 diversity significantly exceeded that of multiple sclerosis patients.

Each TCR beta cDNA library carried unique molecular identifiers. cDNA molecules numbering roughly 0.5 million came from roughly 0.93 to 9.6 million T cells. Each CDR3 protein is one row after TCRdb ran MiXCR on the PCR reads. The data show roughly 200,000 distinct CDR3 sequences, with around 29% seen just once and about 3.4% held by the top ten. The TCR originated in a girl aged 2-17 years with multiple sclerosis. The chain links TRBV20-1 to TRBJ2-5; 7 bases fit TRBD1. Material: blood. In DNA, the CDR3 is TGCAGTGCCGGGGTCAGACAGGGTCAAGAGACCCAGTACTTC. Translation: CSAGVRQGQETQYF.